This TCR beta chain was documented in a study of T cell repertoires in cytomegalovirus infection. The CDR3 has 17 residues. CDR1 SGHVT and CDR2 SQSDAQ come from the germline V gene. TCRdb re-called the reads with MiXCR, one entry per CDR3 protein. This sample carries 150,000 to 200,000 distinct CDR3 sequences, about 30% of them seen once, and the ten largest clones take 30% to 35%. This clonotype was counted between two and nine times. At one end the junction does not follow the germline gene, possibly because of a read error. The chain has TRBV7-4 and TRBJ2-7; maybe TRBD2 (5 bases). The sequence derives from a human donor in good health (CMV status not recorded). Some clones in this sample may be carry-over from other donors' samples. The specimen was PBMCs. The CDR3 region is CVSSLGGVGKGSYEQYF. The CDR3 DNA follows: TGTGTCAGCAGCTTAGGAGGAGTCGGGAAAGGGTCCTACGAGCAGTACTTC.